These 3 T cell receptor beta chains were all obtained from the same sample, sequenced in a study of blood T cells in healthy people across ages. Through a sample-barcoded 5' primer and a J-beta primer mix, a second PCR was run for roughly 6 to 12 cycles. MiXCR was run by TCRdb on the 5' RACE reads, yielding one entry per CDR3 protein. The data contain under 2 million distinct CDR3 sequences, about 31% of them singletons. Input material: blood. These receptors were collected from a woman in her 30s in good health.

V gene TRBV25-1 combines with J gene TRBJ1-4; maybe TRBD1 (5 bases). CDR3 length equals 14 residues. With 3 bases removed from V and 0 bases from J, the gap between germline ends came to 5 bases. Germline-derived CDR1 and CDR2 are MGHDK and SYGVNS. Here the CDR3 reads CASSETATNEKLFF. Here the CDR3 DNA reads TGTGCCAGCAGTGAGACAGCAACTAATGAAAAACTGTTTTTT.

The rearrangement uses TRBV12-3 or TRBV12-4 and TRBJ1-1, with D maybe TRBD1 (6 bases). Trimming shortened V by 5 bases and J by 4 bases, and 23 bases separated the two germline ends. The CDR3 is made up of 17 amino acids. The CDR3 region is CASSPRLNRAGATEAFF. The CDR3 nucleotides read TGTGCCAGCAGTCCCCGTCTCAACAGGGCCGGAGCCACTGAAGCTTTCTTT.

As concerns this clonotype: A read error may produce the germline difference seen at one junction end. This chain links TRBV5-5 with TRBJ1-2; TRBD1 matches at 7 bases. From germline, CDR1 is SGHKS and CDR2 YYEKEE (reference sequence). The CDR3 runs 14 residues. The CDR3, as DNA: TGTTCCAGCAGCTTGAAGGACAGGACCTATGGCTACACCTTC. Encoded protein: CSSSLKDRTYGYTF.